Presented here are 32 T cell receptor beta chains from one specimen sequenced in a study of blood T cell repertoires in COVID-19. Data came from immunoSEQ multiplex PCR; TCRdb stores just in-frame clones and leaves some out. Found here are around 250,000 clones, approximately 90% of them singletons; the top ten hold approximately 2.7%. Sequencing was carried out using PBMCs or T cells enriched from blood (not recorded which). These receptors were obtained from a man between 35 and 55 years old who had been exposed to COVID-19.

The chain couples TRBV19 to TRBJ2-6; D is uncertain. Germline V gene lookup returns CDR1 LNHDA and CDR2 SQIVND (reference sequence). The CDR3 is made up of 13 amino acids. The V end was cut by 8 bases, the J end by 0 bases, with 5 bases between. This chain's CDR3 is CASQLSGANVLTF. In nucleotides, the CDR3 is TGTGCCAGTCAACTCTCTGGGGCCAACGTCCTGACTTTC.

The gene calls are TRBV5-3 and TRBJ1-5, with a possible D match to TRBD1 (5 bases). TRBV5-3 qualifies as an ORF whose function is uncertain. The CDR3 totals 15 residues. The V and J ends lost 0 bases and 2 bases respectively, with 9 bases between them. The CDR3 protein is CARSLEQERNQPQHF. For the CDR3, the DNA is TGTGCCAGAAGCTTGGAACAGGAACGCAATCAGCCCCAGCATTTT.

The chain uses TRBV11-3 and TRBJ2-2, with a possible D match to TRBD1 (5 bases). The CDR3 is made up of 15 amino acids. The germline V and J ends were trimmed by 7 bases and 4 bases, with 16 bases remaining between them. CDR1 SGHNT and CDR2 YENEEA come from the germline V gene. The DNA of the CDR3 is TGTGCCAGCATCTCCCGACAGAGCAGCACCGGGGAGCTGTTTTTT. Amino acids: CASISRQSSTGELFF.

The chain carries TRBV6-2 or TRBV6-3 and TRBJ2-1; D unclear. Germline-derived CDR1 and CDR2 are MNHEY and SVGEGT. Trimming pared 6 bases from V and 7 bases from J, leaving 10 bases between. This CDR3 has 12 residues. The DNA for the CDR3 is TGTGCCAGCAGCCCCGTAGTTAATGAGCAGTTCTTC. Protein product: CASSPVVNEQFF.

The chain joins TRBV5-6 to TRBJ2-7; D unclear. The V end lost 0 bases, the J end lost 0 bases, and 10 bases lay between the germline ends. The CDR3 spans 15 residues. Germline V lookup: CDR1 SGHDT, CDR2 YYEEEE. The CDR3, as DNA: TGTGCCAGCAGCTTGGGGGCTTTGACCTCCTACGAGCAGTACTTC. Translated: CASSLGALTSYEQYF.

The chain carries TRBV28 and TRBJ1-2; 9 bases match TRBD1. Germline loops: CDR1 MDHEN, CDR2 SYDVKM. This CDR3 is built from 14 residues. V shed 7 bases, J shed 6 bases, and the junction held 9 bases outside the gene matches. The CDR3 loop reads CASKQPGQGDGYTF. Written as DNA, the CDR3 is TGTGCCAGCAAACAACCGGGACAGGGTGATGGCTACACCTTC.

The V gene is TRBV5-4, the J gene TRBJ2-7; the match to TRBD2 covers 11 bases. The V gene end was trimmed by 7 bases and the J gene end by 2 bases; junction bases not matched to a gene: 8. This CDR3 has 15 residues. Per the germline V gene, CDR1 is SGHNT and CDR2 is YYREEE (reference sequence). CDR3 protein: CASRLAGGPAYEQYF. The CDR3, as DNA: TGTGCCAGCCGGCTAGCGGGAGGCCCTGCCTACGAGCAGTACTTC.

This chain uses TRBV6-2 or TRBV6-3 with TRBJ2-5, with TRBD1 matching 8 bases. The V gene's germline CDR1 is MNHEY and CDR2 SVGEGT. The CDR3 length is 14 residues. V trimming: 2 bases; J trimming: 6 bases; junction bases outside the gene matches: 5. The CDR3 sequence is CASSYAGGIKTQYF. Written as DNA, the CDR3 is TGTGCCAGCAGTTACGCAGGGGGCATAAAGACCCAGTACTTC.

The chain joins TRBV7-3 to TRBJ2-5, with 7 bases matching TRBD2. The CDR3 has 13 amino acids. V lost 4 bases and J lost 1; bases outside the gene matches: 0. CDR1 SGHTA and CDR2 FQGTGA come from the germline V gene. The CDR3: CASSSGGQETQYF. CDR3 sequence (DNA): TGTGCCAGCAGCTCGGGGGGCCAAGAGACCCAGTACTTC.

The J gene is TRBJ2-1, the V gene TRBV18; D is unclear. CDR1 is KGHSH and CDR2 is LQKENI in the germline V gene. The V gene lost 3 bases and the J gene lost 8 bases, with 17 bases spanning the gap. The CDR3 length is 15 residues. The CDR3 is CASSPRHSTMDEQFF. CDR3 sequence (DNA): TGTGCCAGCTCACCCCGACATTCCACCATGGATGAGCAGTTCTTC.

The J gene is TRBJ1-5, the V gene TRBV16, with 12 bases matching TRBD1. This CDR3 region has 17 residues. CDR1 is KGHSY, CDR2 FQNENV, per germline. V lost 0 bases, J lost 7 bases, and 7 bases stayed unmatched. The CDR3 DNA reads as TGTGCCAGCAGCCAATCGATCGGGACAGGGGGCGAACAGCCCCAGCATTTT. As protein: CASSQSIGTGGEQPQHF.

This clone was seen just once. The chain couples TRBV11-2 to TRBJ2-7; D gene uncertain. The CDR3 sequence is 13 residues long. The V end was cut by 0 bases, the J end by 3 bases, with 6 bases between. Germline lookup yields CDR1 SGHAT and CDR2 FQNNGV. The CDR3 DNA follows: TGTGCCAGCAGCTTAGAGGGCGACTACGAGCAGTACTTC. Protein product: CASSLEGDYEQYF.

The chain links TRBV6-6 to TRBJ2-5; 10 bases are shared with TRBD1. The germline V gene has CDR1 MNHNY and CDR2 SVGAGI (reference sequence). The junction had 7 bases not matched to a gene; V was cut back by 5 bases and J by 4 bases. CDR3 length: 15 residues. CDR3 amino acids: CASSTWDRGSETQYF. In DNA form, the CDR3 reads TGTGCCAGCAGTACTTGGGACAGGGGTTCAGAGACCCAGTACTTC.

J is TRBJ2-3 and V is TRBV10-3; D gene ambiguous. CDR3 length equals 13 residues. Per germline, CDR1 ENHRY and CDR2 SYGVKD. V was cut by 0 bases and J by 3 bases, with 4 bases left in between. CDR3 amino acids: CAISESRTDTQYF. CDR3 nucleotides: TGTGCCATCAGTGAGTCGAGGACAGATACGCAGTATTTT.

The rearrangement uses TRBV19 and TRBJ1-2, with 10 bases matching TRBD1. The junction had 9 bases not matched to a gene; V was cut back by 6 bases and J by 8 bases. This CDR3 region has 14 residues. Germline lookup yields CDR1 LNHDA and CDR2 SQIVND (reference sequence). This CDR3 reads CASRGQGELVGYTF. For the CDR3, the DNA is TGTGCCAGTAGAGGACAGGGGGAACTAGTCGGCTACACCTTC.

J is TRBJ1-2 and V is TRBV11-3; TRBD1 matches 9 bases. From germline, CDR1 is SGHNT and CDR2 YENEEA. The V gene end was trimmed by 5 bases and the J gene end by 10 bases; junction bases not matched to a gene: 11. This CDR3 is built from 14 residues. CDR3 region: CASSQDVGTGLYTF. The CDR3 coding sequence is TGTGCCAGCAGCCAAGATGTTGGGACAGGGCTCTACACCTTC.

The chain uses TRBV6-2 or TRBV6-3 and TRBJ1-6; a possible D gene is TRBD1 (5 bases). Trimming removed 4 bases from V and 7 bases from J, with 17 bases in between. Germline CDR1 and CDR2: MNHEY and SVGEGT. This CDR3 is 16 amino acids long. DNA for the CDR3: TGTGCCAGCAGTTCCGGGCAGGGACTCGGAAATTCACCCCTCCACTTT. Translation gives CASSSGQGLGNSPLHF.

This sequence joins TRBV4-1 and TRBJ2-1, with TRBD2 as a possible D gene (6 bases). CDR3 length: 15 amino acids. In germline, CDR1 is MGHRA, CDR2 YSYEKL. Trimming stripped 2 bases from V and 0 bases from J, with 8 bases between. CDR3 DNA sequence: TGCGCCAGCAGCCAAATGGGGGGCTCCTACAATGAGCAGTTCTTC. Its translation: CASSQMGGSYNEQFF.

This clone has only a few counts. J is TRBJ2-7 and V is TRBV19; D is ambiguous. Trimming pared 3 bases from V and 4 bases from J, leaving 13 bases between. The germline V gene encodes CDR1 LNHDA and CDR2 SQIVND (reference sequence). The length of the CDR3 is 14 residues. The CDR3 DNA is TGTGCCAGTAGTATCGCGGAGAAGTCTTACGAGCAGTACTTC. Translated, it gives CASSIAEKSYEQYF. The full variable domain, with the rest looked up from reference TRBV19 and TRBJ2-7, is DGGITQSPKYLFRKEGQNVTLSCEQNLNHDAMYWYRQDPGQGLRLIYYSQIVNDFQKGDIAEGYSVSREKKESFPLTVTSAQKNPTAFYLCASSIAEKSYEQYFGPGTRLTVT.

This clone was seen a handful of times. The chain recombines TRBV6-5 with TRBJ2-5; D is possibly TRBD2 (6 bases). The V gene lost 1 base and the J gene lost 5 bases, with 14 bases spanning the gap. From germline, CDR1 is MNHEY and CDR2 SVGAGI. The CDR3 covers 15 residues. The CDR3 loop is CASSYLTGREETQYF. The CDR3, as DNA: TGTGCCAGCAGTTACTTGACCGGGAGAGAGGAGACCCAGTACTTC.

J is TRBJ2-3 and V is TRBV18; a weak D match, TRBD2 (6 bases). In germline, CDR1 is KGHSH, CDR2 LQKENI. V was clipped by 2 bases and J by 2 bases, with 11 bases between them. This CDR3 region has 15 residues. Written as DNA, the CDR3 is TGTGCCAGCTCACCAAGGCGGGATTACACAGATACGCAGTATTTT. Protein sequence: CASSPRRDYTDTQYF.

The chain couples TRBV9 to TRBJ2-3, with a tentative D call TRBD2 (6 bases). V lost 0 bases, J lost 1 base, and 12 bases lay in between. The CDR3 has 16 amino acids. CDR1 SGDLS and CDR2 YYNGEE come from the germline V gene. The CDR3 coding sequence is TGTGCCAGCAGCGTAGGATCGGGAGTGGGCACAGATACGCAGTATTTT. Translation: CASSVGSGVGTDTQYF.

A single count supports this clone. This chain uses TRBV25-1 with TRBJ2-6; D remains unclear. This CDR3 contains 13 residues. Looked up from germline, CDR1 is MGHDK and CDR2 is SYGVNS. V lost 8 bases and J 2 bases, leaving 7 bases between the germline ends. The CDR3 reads CASSETGANVLTF. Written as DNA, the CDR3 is TGTGCCAGCTCGGAGACTGGGGCCAACGTCCTGACTTTC.

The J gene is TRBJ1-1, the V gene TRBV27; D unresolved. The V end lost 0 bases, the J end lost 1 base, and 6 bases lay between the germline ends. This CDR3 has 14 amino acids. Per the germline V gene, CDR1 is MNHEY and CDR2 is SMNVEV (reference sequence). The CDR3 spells CASSLSEQNTEAFF. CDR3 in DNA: TGTGCCAGCAGTTTATCGGAGCAGAACACTGAAGCTTTCTTT.

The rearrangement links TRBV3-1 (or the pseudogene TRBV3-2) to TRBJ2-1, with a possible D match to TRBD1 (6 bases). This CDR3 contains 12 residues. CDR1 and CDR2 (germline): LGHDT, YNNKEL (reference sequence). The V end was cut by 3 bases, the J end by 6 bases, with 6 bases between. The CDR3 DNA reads TGTGCCAGCAGCCAGACAGGCAATGAGCAGTTCTTC. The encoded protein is CASSQTGNEQFF.

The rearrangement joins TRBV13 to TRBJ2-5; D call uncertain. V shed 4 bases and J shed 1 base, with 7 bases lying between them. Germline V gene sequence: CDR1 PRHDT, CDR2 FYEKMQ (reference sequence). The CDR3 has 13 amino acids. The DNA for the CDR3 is TGTGCCAGCAGCTGGAGTGCCCAAGAGACCCAGTACTTC. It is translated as CASSWSAQETQYF.

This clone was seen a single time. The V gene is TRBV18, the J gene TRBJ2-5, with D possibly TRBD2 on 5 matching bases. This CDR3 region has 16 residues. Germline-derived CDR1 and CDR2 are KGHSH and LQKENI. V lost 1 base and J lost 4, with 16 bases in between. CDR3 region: CASSPLPDPLGETQYF. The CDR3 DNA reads TGTGCCAGCTCACCACTCCCGGACCCACTAGGAGAGACCCAGTACTTC.

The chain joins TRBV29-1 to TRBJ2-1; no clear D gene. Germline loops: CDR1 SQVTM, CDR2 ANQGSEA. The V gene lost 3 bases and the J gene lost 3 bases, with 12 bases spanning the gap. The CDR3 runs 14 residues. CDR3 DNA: TGCAGCGTTGATCATCCCGCAGTCTACAATGAGCAGTTCTTC. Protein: CSVDHPAVYNEQFF.

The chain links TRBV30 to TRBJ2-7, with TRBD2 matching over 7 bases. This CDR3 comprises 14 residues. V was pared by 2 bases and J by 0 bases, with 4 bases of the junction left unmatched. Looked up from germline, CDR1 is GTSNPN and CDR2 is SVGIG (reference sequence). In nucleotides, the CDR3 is TGTGCCTGGAGTAGCGGGGCGAGCTCCTACGAGCAGTACTTC. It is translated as CAWSSGASSYEQYF.

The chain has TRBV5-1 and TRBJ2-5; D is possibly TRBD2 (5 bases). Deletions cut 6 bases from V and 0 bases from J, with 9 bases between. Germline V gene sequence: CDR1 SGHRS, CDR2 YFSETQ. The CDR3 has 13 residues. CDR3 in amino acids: CASKRTNQETQYF. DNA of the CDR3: TGCGCCAGCAAGCGGACGAACCAAGAGACCCAGTACTTC.

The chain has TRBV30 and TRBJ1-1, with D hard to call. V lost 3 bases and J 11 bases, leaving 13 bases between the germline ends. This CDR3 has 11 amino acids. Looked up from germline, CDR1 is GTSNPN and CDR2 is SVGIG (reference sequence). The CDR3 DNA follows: TGTGCCTGGAGATACGAGGCGTATGCTTTCTTT. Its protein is CAWRYEAYAFF.

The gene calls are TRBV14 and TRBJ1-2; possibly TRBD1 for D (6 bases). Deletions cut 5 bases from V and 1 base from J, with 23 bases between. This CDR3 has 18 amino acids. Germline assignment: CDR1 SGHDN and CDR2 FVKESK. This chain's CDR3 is CASSKYKGAGEGNYGYTF. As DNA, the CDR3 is TGTGCCAGCAGCAAATACAAAGGCGCAGGGGAGGGTAACTATGGCTACACCTTC.